The present TCR beta chain was sequenced within a study of T cells expressing NK-cell markers. Study summary: The authors sequenced eight donors, of whom seven were HCMV-seropositive and one was seronegative. Study-wide points: Dominance of the CD3+CD56-NKG2C+ fraction by these clonotypes also held in several donors. Expanded clones of NKG2C+ T cells had an unclear HCMV specificity. CD8+ T cells in six or seven donors included dominant NKG2C+ clonotypes at about 1.0-7.0%.

As to this clonotype: What it recognizes is unknown.

The CDR3 consists of 16 residues. In germline, CDR1 is MNHNS, CDR2 SASEGT. Reprocessing the 5' RACE reads, TCRdb reports a single entry for every CDR3 protein and omits DNA. The sample shows about 380,000 distinct CDR3 sequences, and around 5.3% sits with its ten largest clones. The sequence was obtained from a man aged 18-70 years in good health. V gene TRBV6-1 combines with J gene TRBJ2-2; TCRdb proposes TRBD1, but this gene call is untestable without DNA. The sample comprised blood T cells: a sorted CD56 or NKG2C T cell subset, CD4+ or CD8+ T cells, or bulk PBMC T cells (not recorded which). CDR3 sequence reads: CASRKRGQRSTGELFF.